This T cell receptor (beta chain) was captured by sequencing in a study of blood T cell repertoires in COVID-19. The CDR3 loop spans 19 amino acids. CDR1 is LGHDT and CDR2 is YNNKEL in the germline V gene (reference sequence). Trimming at V came to 2 bases and at J to 2 bases, leaving 13 bases not matched to a gene. TCRdb's copy holds only in-frame clones and misses some; the assay was immunoSEQ multiplex PCR. The sample contains 350,000 to 400,000 clones, approximately 90% of which appear only once. This TCR was sampled from a woman aged 35 to 49 who had been exposed to COVID-19. Sequenced input: PBMCs or T cells enriched from blood (not recorded which). The chain carries TRBV3-1 (or the pseudogene TRBV3-2) and TRBJ2-2; 8 bases match TRBD2. The CDR3 here is CASSQRSRGSGGNTGELFF. For the CDR3, the DNA is TGTGCCAGCAGCCAAAGGTCGAGGGGGAGCGGGGGTAACACCGGGGAGCTGTTTTTT.